This T cell receptor (beta chain) comes out of a study of monozygotic twins with inflammatory bowel disease. Study-wide results and caveats: Healthy co-twins showed greater TCRbeta diversity (inverse Simpson) than IBD patients. Differing T cell subtypes remained indistinguishable.

The blood volume drawn from each donor was around 2.5 ml. Concerning this clonotype itself: Antigen: not known.

After re-calling the 5' RACE reads, TCRdb lists one entry per CDR3 protein, DNA absent. The listing contains about 160,000 distinct CDR3 sequences. The clonotype was recovered from a human donor with ulcerative colitis or Crohn's disease, or a healthy co-twin of an affected twin (not recorded which). The sample was blood.

CDR3 amino acids: CASSLPPGTLTSRPTETQYF. V usage is TRBV28 and J usage is TRBJ2-5; TCRdb's assignment of TRBD1 cannot be checked, as there is no DNA. Germline values: CDR1 MDHEN, CDR2 SYDVKM. The CDR3 runs to 20 residues. The variable domain in full, with the rest retrieved from reference TRBV28 and TRBJ2-5, is DVKVTQSSRYLVKRTGEKVFLECVQDMDHENMFWYRQDPGLGLRLIYFSYDVKMKEKGDIPEGYSVSREKKERFSLILESASTNQTSMYLCASSLPPGTLTSRPTETQYFGPGTRLLVL.